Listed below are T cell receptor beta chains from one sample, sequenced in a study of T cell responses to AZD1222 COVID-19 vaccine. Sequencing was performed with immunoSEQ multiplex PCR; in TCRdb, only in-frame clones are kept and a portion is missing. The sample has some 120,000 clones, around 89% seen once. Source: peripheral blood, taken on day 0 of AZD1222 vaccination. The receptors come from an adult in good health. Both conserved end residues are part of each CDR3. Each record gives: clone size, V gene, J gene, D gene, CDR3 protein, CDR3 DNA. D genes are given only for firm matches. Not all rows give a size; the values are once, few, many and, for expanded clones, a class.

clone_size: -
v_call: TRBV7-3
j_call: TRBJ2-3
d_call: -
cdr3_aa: CASSPGGLQDTQYF
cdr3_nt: TGTGCCAGCAGCCCAGGGGGACTCCAAGATACGCAGTATTTT

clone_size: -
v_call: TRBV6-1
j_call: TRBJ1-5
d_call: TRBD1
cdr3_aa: CASSEGQALNQPQHF
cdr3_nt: TGTGCCAGCAGCGAAGGACAGGCACTCAATCAGCCCCAGCATTTT

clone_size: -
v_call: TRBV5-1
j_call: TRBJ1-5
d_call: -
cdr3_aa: CASSPGPGRNQPQHF
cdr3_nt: TGCGCCAGCTCCCCCGGCCCGGGAAGGAATCAGCCCCAGCATTTT

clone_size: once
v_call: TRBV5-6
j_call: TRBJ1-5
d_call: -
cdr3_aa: CASSFGGRGDQPQHF
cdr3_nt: TGTGCCAGCAGCTTTGGAGGGCGCGGAGATCAGCCCCAGCATTTT

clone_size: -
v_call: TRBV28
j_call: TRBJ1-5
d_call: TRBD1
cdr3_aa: CASSFWTGLNQPQHF
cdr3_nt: TGTGCCAGCAGTTTTTGGACAGGTCTAAATCAGCCCCAGCATTTT

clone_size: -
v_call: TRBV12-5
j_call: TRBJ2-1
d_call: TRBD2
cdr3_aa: CASGLVASGGASEQFF
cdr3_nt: TGTGCTAGTGGTTTGGTTGCTAGCGGGGGGGCTTCTGAGCAGTTCTTC

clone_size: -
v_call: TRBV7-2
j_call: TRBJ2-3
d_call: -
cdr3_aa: CASSGYSLDLEYF
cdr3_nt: TGTGCCAGCAGCGGCTACTCACTAGACTTGGAGTATTTT

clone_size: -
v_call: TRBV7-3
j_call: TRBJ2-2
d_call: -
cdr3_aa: CASSPTHTGELFF
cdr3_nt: TGTGCCAGCAGCCCCACCCACACCGGGGAGCTGTTTTTT

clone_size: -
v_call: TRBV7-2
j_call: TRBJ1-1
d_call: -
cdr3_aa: CASSSDPQGTEAFF
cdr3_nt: TGTGCCAGCAGCTCTGACCCACAGGGCACTGAAGCTTTCTTT

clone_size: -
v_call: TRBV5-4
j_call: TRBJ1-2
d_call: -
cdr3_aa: CASSFTGTEGYTF
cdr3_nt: TGTGCCAGCAGCTTCACAGGTACCGAGGGCTACACCTTC

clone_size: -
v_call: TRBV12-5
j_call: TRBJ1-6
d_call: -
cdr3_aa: CASVRDNSPLHF
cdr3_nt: TGTGCTAGTGTTCGGGATAATTCACCCCTCCACTTT

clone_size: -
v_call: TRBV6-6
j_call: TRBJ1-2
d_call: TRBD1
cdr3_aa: CASKKGPRGGHGYTF
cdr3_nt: TGTGCCAGTAAAAAGGGGCCCAGAGGGGGCCATGGCTACACCTTC

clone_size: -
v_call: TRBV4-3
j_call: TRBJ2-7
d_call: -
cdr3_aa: CASSQGRGSYEQYF
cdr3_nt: TGCGCCAGCAGCCAAGGACGGGGCTCCTACGAGCAGTACTTC